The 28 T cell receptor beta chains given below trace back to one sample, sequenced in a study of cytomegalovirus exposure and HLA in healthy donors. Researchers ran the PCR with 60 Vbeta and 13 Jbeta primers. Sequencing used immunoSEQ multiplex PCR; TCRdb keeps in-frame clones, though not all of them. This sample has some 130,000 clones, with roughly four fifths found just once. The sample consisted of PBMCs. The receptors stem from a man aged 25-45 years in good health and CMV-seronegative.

The CDR3 DNA is TGTGCCAGCAACGGGGGGCTTGCAAGCTCCTACGAGCAGTACTTC. Amino acid sequence: CASNGGLASSYEQYF. V gene TRBV2 combines with J gene TRBJ2-7, with D possibly being TRBD2 (7 bases). V dropped 7 bases and J dropped 0 bases, with 16 bases sitting between them. Germline CDR1 SNHLY, CDR2 FYNNEI. The CDR3 totals 15 residues.

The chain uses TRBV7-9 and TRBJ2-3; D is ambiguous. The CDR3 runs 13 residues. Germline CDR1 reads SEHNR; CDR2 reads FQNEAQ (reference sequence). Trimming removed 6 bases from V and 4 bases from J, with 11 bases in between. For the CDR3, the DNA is TGTGCCAGCAGTCCGTTCGGAGCAGATACGCAGTATTTT. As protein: CASSPFGADTQYF.

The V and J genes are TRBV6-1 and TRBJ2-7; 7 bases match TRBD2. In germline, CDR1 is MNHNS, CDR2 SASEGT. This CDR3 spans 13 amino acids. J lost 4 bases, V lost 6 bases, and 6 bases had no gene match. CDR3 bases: TGTGCCAGCAGGGTTGGACTAGTTTACGAGCAGTACTTC. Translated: CASRVGLVYEQYF.

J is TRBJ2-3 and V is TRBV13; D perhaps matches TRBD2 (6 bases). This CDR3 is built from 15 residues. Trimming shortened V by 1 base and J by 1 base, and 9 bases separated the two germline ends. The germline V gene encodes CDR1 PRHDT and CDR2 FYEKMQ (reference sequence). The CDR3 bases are TGTGCCAGCAGCTTAGCGGGAGTAGGCACAGATACGCAGTATTTT. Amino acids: CASSLAGVGTDTQYF.

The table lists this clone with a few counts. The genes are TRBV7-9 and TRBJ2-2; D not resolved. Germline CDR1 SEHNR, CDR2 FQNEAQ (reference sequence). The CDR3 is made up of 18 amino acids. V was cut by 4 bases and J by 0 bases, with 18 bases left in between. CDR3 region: CASSSFTQETANTGELFF. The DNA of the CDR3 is TGTGCCAGCAGCTCCTTCACCCAGGAAACTGCGAACACCGGGGAGCTGTTTTTT.

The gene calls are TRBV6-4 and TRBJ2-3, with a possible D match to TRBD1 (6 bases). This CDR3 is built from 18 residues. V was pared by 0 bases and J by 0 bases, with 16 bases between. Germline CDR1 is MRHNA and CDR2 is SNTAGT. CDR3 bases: TGTGCCAGCAGTGACTCGGGGGCTAGACGGGGTAGCACAGATACGCAGTATTTT. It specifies CASSDSGARRGSTDTQYF.

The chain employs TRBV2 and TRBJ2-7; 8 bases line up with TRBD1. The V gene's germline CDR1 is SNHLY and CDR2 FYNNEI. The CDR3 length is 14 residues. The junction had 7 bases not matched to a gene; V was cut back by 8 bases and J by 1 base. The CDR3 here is CASSRGPGSYEQYF. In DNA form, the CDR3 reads TGTGCCAGCTCCAGGGGGCCGGGGTCCTACGAGCAGTACTTC. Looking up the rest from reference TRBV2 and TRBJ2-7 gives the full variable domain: EPEVTQTPSHQVTQMGQEVILRCVPISNHLYFYWYRQILGQKVEFLVSFYNNEISEKSEIFDDQFSVERPDGSNFTLKIRSTKLEDSAMYFCASSRGPGSYEQYFGPGTRLTVT.

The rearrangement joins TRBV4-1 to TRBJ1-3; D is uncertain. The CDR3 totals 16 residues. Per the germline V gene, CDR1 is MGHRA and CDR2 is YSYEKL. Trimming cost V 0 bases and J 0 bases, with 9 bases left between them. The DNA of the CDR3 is TGCGCCAGCAGCCAAGATCGGGTAACCTCTGGAAACACCATATATTTT. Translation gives CASSQDRVTSGNTIYF.

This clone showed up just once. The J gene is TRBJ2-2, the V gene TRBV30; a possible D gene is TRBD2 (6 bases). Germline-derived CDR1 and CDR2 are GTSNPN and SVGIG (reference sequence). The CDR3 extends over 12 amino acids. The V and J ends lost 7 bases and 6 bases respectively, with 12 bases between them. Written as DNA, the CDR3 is TGTGCCTCCTCGCGGGACTCCGGGGAGCTGTTTTTT. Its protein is CASSRDSGELFF.

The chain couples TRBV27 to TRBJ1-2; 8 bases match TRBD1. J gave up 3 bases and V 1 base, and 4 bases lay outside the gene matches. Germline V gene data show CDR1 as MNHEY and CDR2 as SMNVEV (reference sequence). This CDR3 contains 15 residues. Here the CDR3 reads CASSLYQTGDYGYTF. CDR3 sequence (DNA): TGTGCCAGCAGTTTATATCAGACAGGGGACTATGGCTACACCTTC.

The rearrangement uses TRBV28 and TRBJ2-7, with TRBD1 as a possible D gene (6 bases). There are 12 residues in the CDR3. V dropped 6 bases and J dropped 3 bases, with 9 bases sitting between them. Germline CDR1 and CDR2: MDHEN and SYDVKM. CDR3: CASREQGYEQYF. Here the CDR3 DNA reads TGTGCCAGCAGGGAACAGGGCTACGAGCAGTACTTC.

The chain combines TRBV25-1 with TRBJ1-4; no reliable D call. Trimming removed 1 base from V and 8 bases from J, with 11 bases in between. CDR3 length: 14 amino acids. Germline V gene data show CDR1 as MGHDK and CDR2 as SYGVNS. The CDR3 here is CASSESPLGEKLFF. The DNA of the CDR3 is TGTGCCAGCAGTGAATCCCCACTAGGCGAAAAACTGTTTTTT.

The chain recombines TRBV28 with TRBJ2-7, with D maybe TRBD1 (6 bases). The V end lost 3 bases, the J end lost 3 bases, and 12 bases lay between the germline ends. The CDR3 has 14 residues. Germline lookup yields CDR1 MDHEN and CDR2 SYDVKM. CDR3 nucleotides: TGTGCCAGCAGTTTCAGGCAGGGGAGCTACGAGCAGTACTTC. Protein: CASSFRQGSYEQYF.

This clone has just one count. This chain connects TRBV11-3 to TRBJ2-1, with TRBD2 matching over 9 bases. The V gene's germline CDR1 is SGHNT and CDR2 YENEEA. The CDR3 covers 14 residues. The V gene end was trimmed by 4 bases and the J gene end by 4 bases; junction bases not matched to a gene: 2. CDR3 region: CASSSGLAYNEQFF. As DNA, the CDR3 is TGTGCCAGCAGCTCGGGACTAGCTTACAATGAGCAGTTCTTC.

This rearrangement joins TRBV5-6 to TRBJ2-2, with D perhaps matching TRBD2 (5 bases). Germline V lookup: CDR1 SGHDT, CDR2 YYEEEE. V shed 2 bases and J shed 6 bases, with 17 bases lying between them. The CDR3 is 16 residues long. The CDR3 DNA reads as TGTGCCAGCAGCTTCCAATATTGGGAGTTTGCCGGGGAGCTGTTTTTT. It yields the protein CASSFQYWEFAGELFF.

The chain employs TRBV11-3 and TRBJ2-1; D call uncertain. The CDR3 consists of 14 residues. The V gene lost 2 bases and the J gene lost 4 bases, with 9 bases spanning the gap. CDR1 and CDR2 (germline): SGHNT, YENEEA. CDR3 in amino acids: CASSLRPTYNEQFF. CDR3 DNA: TGTGCCAGCAGCTTAAGGCCGACATACAATGAGCAGTTCTTC.

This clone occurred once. For the CDR3, the DNA is TGCAGCGCGGGACAGGGGTACGAGCAGTACTTC. Protein product: CSAGQGYEQYF. The rearrangement links TRBV29-1 to TRBJ2-7; TRBD1 agrees at 10 bases. After removal of 7 bases from V and 4 bases from J, the junction contained 1 base not matched to a gene. This CDR3 comprises 11 residues. Germline V gene sequence: CDR1 SQVTM, CDR2 ANQGSEA.

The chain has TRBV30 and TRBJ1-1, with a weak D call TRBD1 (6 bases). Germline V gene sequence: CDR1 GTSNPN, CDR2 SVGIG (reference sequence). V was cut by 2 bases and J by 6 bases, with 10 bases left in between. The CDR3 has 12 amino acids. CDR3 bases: TGTGCCTGGAGTATAGGACAGTCTGAAGCTTTCTTT. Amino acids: CAWSIGQSEAFF.

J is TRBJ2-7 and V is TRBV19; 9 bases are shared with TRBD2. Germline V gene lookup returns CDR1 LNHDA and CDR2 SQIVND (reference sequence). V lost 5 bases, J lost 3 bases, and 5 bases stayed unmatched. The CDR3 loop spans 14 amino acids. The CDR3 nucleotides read TGTGCCAGTAGTTTAGCGGGAGAGGTCTACGAGCAGTACTTC. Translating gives CASSLAGEVYEQYF.

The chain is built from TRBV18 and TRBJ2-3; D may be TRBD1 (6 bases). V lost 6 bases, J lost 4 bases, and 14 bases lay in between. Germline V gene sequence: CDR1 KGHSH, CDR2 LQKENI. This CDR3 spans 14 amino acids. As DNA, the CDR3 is TGTGCCAGCTCCCTGGGGGCGCACGCAGATACGCAGTATTTT. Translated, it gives CASSLGAHADTQYF.

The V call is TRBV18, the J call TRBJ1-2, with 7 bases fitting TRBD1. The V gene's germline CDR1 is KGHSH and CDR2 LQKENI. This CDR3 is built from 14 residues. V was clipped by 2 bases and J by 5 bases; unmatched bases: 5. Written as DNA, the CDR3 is TGTGCCAGCTCACCATCACAGGGGCGGTATGGCTACACCTTC. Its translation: CASSPSQGRYGYTF.

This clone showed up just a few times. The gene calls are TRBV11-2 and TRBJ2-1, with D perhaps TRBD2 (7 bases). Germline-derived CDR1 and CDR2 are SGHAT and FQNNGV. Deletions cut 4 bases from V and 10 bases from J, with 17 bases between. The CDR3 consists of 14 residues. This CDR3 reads CASSSSGGLWEQFF. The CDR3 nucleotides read TGTGCCAGCAGCTCATCCGGGGGGCTGTGGGAGCAGTTCTTC.

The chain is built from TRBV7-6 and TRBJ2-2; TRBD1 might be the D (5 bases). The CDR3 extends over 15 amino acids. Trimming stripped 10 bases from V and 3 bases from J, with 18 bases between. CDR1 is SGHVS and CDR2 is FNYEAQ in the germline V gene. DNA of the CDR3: TGTGCCATCATCTTCAGGGAATGGTACACCGGGGAGCTGTTTTTT. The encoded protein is CAIIFREWYTGELFF.

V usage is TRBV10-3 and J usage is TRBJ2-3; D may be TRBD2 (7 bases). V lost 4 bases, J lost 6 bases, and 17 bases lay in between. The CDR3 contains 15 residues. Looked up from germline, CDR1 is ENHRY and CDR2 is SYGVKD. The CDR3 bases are TGTGCCATCAGTGCCGAGGGAGGGAGGGGGGATACGCAGTATTTT. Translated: CAISAEGGRGDTQYF.

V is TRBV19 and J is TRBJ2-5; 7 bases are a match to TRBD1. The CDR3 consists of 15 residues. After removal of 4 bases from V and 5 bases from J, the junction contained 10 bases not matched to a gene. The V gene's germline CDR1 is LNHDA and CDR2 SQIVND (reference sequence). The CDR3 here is CASSSRTGVGETQYF. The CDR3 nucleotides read TGTGCCAGTAGTAGCAGAACAGGGGTTGGTGAGACCCAGTACTTC.

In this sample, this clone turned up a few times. The CDR3 is CASRNRGGPYNEQFF. CDR3 coding DNA: TGTGCCAGCAGAAACAGGGGGGGACCCTACAATGAGCAGTTCTTC. The V gene is TRBV11-2, the J gene TRBJ2-1; D might be TRBD1 (8 bases). The V and J ends lost 6 bases and 2 bases respectively, with 14 bases between them. CDR1 and CDR2 (germline): SGHAT, FQNNGV. This CDR3 is built from 15 residues.

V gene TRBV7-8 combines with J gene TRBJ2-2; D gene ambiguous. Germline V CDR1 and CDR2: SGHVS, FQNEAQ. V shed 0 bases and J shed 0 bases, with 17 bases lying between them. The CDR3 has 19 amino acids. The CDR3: CASSLALSLSSPNTGELFF. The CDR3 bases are TGTGCCAGCAGCTTAGCTCTGTCGTTGAGTAGCCCGAACACCGGGGAGCTGTTTTTT.

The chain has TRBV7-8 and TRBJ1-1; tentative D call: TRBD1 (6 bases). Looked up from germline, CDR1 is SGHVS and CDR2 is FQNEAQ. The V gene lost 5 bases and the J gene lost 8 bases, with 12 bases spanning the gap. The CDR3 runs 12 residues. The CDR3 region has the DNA TGTGCCAGCAGCCCCGGGGGGGCAGAAGCTTTCTTT. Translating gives CASSPGGAEAFF.